These 22 T cell receptor beta chains came from one sample sequenced in a study of regulatory T cells in long-lasting Graves disease. The TCR beta library used iRepertoire HTBI primers with Arm-PCR amplification of CDR3. TCRdb reanalysed the multiplex PCR reads using MiXCR and keeps one entry per CDR3 protein. The table includes roughly 400,000 distinct CDR3 sequences, about 21% detected once. The sample's time point: persistent/refractory GD, antithyroid drugs over 5 years with positive TRAb. TCR sequences were obtained from RNA taken from PBMCs. The starting material was peripheral blood mononuclear cells (PBMCs), obtained when the disease was refractory, from a patient treated with antithyroid drugs. The receptors were sampled from a female donor with Graves disease.

There are a few counts of this clonotype. The rearrangement joins TRBV28 to TRBJ2-3; TRBD2 matches 10 bases. This CDR3 has 18 amino acids. Looked up from germline, CDR1 is MDHEN and CDR2 is SYDVKM. V lost 5 bases to trimming and J lost 0 bases; unmatched junction nucleotides: 11. CDR3 loop: CASSHPTGLAFSTDTQYF. The CDR3 coding sequence is TGTGCCAGCAGTCACCCTACGGGACTAGCGTTTAGCACAGATACGCAGTATTTT.

This clonotype has at least ten counts. This chain joins TRBV10-3 and TRBJ1-2; D unclear. The germline V gene has CDR1 ENHRY and CDR2 SYGVKD. Trimming took off 7 bases at V and 2 bases at J, with 11 bases between the two ends. CDR3 length: 13 residues. CDR3 nucleotides: TGTGCCATCACTAGGCCAGGAAACTATGGCTACACCTTC. It specifies CAITRPGNYGYTF.

This clonotype was seen repeatedly, ten times or more. V usage is TRBV28 and J usage is TRBJ1-5; 8 positions agree with TRBD1. The V segment lost 10 bases and the J segment 3 bases; nucleotides outside the gene matches: 8. Germline V gene lookup returns CDR1 MDHEN and CDR2 SYDVKM. The length of the CDR3 is 14 residues. The CDR3 nucleotides read TGTGCCACCCTGGCGGGACAGGTCAATCAGCCCCAGCATTTT. It encodes CATLAGQVNQPQHF.

This clonotype occurred a few times. CDR3 nucleotide sequence: TGTGCCAGCAGCTCCCGGGACAGGGATAACTATGGCTACACCTTC. It encodes CASSSRDRDNYGYTF. The gene calls are TRBV7-9 and TRBJ1-2, with 9 bases identical to TRBD1. The length of the CDR3 is 15 residues. CDR1 and CDR2 (germline): SEHNR, FQNEAQ (reference sequence). J lost 1 base, V lost 4 bases, and 4 bases had no gene match.

This clonotype was observed many times. The chain uses TRBV6-2 or TRBV6-3 and TRBJ2-5, with TRBD1 as a possible D gene (5 bases). There are 15 residues in the CDR3. The germline V gene has CDR1 MNHEY and CDR2 SVGEGT. V lost 1 base and J lost 1, with 10 bases in between. As DNA, the CDR3 is TGTGCCAGCAGTTACTGGCAGGGCCTCCAAGAGACCCAGTACTTC. Translating it yields CASSYWQGLQETQYF.

The chain joins TRBV12-3 or TRBV12-4 to TRBJ2-7; TRBD2 matches at 9 bases. CDR3 size: 16 residues. With 2 bases clipped from V and 6 bases from J, the junction kept 11 bases outside the gene matches. CDR3 DNA sequence: TGTGCCAGCAGTTTAAGGTCGCTAGCGGGGTTCTCCGAGCAGTACTTC. It codes for CASSLRSLAGFSEQYF.

The V gene is TRBV5-8, the J gene TRBJ2-5; D assignment may be TRBD1 or TRBD2 (7 bases each). The germline V and J ends were trimmed by 4 bases and 4 bases, with 20 bases remaining between them. The CDR3 has 16 amino acids. CDR1 and CDR2 from the germline V gene are SGHTS and YDEGEE. As DNA, the CDR3 is TGTGCCAGCAGCACGCAACGCAGGGGGGGGAGAGAGACCCAGTACTTC. This codes for CASSTQRRGGRETQYF.

The sample holds many counts of this clonotype. The chain couples TRBV15 to TRBJ2-2; D is perhaps TRBD1 (6 bases). The CDR3 is 18 residues long. CDR1 LNHNV and CDR2 YYDKDF come from the germline V gene (reference sequence). Trimming shortened V by 1 base and J by 1 base, and 16 bases separated the two germline ends. For the CDR3, the DNA is TGTGCCACCAGCAGAGTGCCCTTAACAGGGTGGAACACCGGGGAGCTGTTTTTT. Its protein is CATSRVPLTGWNTGELFF.

This clonotype was counted only a few times. The chain is built from TRBV25-1 and TRBJ1-6, with D unresolved. V was trimmed by 3 bases and J by 7 bases, leaving 7 bases between them. Germline V gene sequence: CDR1 MGHDK, CDR2 SYGVNS. CDR3 size: 13 residues. This CDR3 reads CASSDMRNSPLHF. The CDR3 nucleotides are TGTGCCAGCAGTGATATGAGAAATTCACCCCTCCACTTT.

Turning to this clonotype: This sequence may be a read error, since a much larger clone differs from it by one base. This sequence joins TRBV6-4 and TRBJ2-2; no firm D call. This CDR3 region has 17 residues. The germline gives CDR1 MRHNA, CDR2 SNTAGT. CDR3 amino acids: CASSYSWSGPSTGELFF. The DNA for the CDR3 is TGTGCCAGCAGTTACTCGTGGTCAGGACCTTCCACCGGGGAGCTGTTTTTT.

This clonotype has ten or more counts. The J gene is TRBJ2-7, the V gene TRBV28; either TRBD1 or TRBD2 may supply D (5 bases each). CDR3 length: 15 amino acids. In germline, CDR1 is MDHEN, CDR2 SYDVKM. The V end lost 6 bases, the J end lost 0 bases, and 15 bases lay between the germline ends. This CDR3 reads CASSPGTHSSYEQYF. The DNA of the CDR3 is TGTGCCAGCAGCCCAGGGACCCATAGCTCCTACGAGCAGTACTTC.

This chain connects TRBV25-1 to TRBJ1-4, with unresolved D. CDR1 is MGHDK and CDR2 is SYGVNS in the germline V gene. This CDR3 is 14 amino acids long. The ends were cut back, 6 bases at V and 7 bases at J, with 15 bases in the middle. The CDR3 DNA reads TGTGCCAGCAGCCCATTGCGGGATTCTGAAAAACTGTTTTTT. It specifies CASSPLRDSEKLFF.

V gene TRBV4-1 combines with J gene TRBJ2-5; TRBD2 is a possible D gene (5 bases). V was cut by 0 bases and J by 5 bases, with 13 bases left in between. The CDR3 contains 15 residues. The germline V gene has CDR1 MGHRA and CDR2 YSYEKL. This CDR3 is CASSQDYATGETQYF. CDR3 in DNA: TGCGCCAGCAGCCAAGACTACGCCACGGGGGAGACCCAGTACTTC.

This clonotype came up a few times. V gene TRBV3-1 combines with J gene TRBJ1-5; D might be TRBD1 (6 bases). This CDR3 region has 14 residues. Germline loops: CDR1 LGHDT, CDR2 YNNKEL (reference sequence). V lost 3 bases and J lost 7, with 13 bases in between. The CDR3 nucleotides read TGTGCCAGCAGCCATGCAGGGGCGGGGCAGCCCCAGCATTTT. Amino acid sequence: CASSHAGAGQPQHF.

This clonotype showed up just a few times. The V gene is TRBV19, the J gene TRBJ2-6; the D is unclear. CDR1 is LNHDA and CDR2 is SQIVND in the germline V gene (reference sequence). Trimming removed 6 bases at V and 6 bases at J, with 12 bases between. CDR3 length equals 14 residues. DNA of the CDR3: TGTGCCAGTAGGAGGCCCGCTGAGGCCAACGTCCTGACTTTC. Translated: CASRRPAEANVLTF.

The rearrangement joins TRBV5-6 to TRBJ1-3; a possible D gene is TRBD1 (6 bases). The CDR3 has 13 amino acids. Germline lookup yields CDR1 SGHDT and CDR2 YYEEEE. V was cut by 2 bases and J by 7 bases, with 10 bases left in between. The CDR3 sequence: CASSLQGWNTIYF. The CDR3 DNA sequence: TGTGCCAGCAGCTTACAGGGCTGGAACACCATATATTTT.

The chain combines TRBV16 with TRBJ1-2; possibly TRBD1 for D (6 bases). Deletions cut 6 bases from V and 0 bases from J, with 14 bases between. In germline, CDR1 is KGHSY, CDR2 FQNENV. The CDR3 is 15 amino acids. CDR3 sequence reads: CASSRGTNANYGYTF. The CDR3 region has the DNA TGTGCCAGCAGTCGAGGGACAAACGCTAACTATGGCTACACCTTC. Supplemented by reference TRBV16 and TRBJ1-2, the full variable domain reads GEEVAQTPKHLVRGEGQKAKLYCAPIKGHSYVFWYQQVLKNEFKFLISFQNENVFDETGMPKERFSAKCLPNSPCSLEIQATKLEDSAVYFCASSRGTNANYGYTFGSGTRLTVV.

The chain employs TRBV19 and TRBJ2-1; 8 nucleotides align to TRBD2. Unmatched junction bases numbered 22, after V lost 4 bases and J lost 2 bases. CDR1 LNHDA and CDR2 SQIVND come from the germline V gene (reference sequence). This CDR3 comprises 21 residues. The DNA of the CDR3 is TGTGCCAGTAGTAAGGCTCCGTGGAGGACAGAAGTAGCGGGAACCTACAATGAGCAGTTCTTC. Encoded protein: CASSKAPWRTEVAGTYNEQFF.

This clonotype turned up a few times. The V and J genes are TRBV15 and TRBJ1-3, with unresolved D. This CDR3 has 15 amino acids. Trimming took 0 bases from V and 2 from J, leaving 8 bases between them. CDR1 LNHNV and CDR2 YYDKDF come from the germline V gene (reference sequence). CDR3 region: CATSRDPVAGNTIYF. The CDR3 DNA reads as TGTGCCACCAGCAGAGATCCAGTCGCTGGAAACACCATATATTTT.

This clonotype was recorded at least ten times. V and J are TRBV20-1 and TRBJ2-1; D gene ambiguous. The germline V gene has CDR1 DFQATT and CDR2 SNEGSKA (reference sequence). The V and J ends lost 7 bases and 8 bases respectively, with 12 bases between them. This CDR3 has 11 amino acids. The CDR3 here is CSVSDADEQFF. CDR3 coding DNA: TGCAGTGTATCTGACGCGGATGAGCAGTTCTTC.

This clonotype was detected a few times. V is TRBV20-1 and J is TRBJ1-4; the match to TRBD1 covers 8 bases. The CDR3 loop spans 13 amino acids. In germline, CDR1 is DFQATT, CDR2 SNEGSKA (reference sequence). The V segment lost 6 bases and the J segment 4 bases; nucleotides outside the gene matches: 4. The CDR3 region has the DNA TGCAGTGCAGAACAGGGGGGTAATGAAAAACTGTTTTTT. It translates to CSAEQGGNEKLFF.

The rearrangement links TRBV3-1 to TRBJ2-4, with 8 bases aligning to TRBD2. V lost 4 bases and J lost 15; bases outside the gene matches: 11. CDR3 length equals 13 residues. Germline loops: CDR1 LGHDT, CDR2 YNNKEL (reference sequence). As DNA, the CDR3 is TGTGCCAGCAGCCGCTTCCGGGGGGGACGCGCGTACTTC. Amino acid sequence: CASSRFRGGRAYF.